These 27 T cell receptor beta chains were all obtained from the same sample, sequenced in a study of early T cells in non-severe SARS-CoV-2 infection. TCRdb reprocessed the 5' RACE reads via MiXCR and lists one record per CDR3 protein. This sample has about 46,000 distinct CDR3 sequences, with roughly a tenth found just once. The sample was whole blood, taken at baseline. Every receptor here comes from an adult who was a healthcare worker with PCR-confirmed SARS-CoV-2 infection or an uninfected control (not recorded which).

This clonotype has ten or more counts. The CDR3 bases are TGTGCCAGCAGCTTACGGGGCGGATCCTACGAGCAGTACTTC. It is translated as CASSLRGGSYEQYF. This rearrangement joins TRBV7-9 to TRBJ2-7; D might be TRBD1 or TRBD2, each matching 5 bases. V lost 2 bases and J lost 1, with 9 bases in between. CDR3 length: 14 amino acids. Germline V gives CDR1 SEHNR, CDR2 FQNEAQ (reference sequence).

This clonotype was picked up many times. The V and J genes are TRBV7-8 and TRBJ2-1, with 11 bases lining up with TRBD2. From germline, CDR1 is SGHVS and CDR2 FQNEAQ. The V and J ends lost 5 bases and 7 bases, in that order; junction bases with no gene match: 10. This CDR3 comprises 16 residues. The CDR3 sequence: CASSVRLGTSGNEQFF. The CDR3 DNA is TGTGCCAGCAGCGTTCGTCTCGGGACTAGCGGAAATGAGCAGTTCTTC.

There are a few counts of this clonotype. The chain uses TRBV9 and TRBJ1-3, with 8 positions matching TRBD1. The V gene's germline CDR1 is SGDLS and CDR2 YYNGEE. J lost 4 bases, V lost 4 bases, and 10 bases had no gene match. The CDR3 length is 16 residues. The CDR3 DNA sequence: TGTGCCAGCAGCCCGCGACAGGGGAGGTCCGGAAACACCATATATTTT. Residues: CASSPRQGRSGNTIYF.

This clonotype was seen many times. The chain uses TRBV12-3 or TRBV12-4 and TRBJ1-2; 8 nucleotides line up with TRBD1. J lost 0 bases, V lost 6 bases, and 3 bases had no gene match. The CDR3 extends over 14 amino acids. The CDR3 DNA reads as TGTGCCAGCAGGGACAGGGAGGCTAACTATGGCTACACCTTC. Translating gives CASRDREANYGYTF.

This clonotype has at least ten counts. This chain uses TRBV2 with TRBJ2-1, with D possibly TRBD2 on 6 matching bases. V lost 7 bases and J 2 bases, leaving 9 bases between the germline ends. In germline, CDR1 is SNHLY, CDR2 FYNNEI. The CDR3 has 13 residues. The chain's CDR3 is CASTGGTYNEQFF. The CDR3 DNA sequence: TGTGCCAGCACTGGCGGGACCTACAATGAGCAGTTCTTC.

The table lists this clonotype with a few counts. The rearrangement links TRBV10-1 to TRBJ1-2; D call uncertain. The CDR3 is 16 residues long. The V end lost 0 bases, the J end lost 4 bases, and 15 bases lay between the germline ends. The germline CDR1 and CDR2 sequences are WNHNN and SYGVQD (reference sequence). The CDR3 protein is CASSESRFAARYGYTF. The CDR3 DNA is TGCGCCAGCAGTGAGTCCCGATTTGCAGCCCGCTATGGCTACACCTTC.

This clonotype showed up just a few times. The V call is TRBV23-1, the J call TRBJ2-6; TRBD1 matches at 8 bases. TRBV23-1 is assigned to the ORF class and has an uncertain function. The CDR3 runs to 19 residues. V lost 2 bases to trimming and J lost 1 base; unmatched junction nucleotides: 10. CDR3 sequence: CASSQRQGQGSSGANVLTF. In DNA form, the CDR3 reads TGCGCCAGCAGTCAACGACAAGGACAGGGTTCGTCTGGGGCCAACGTCCTGACTTTC.

Within the sample, this clonotype is medium-sized. V and J are TRBV20-1 and TRBJ1-5; tentatively, D is TRBD1 (6 bases). This CDR3 spans 16 amino acids. V lost 3 bases to trimming and J lost 1 base, with 16 bases between them. The germline gives CDR1 DFQATT, CDR2 SNEGSKA (reference sequence). CDR3 sequence reads: CSARVRGRGSNQPQHF. The CDR3 DNA reads as TGCAGTGCTAGGGTCCGGGGGCGAGGGAGCAATCAGCCCCAGCATTTT.

J is TRBJ1-1 and V is TRBV20-1; TRBD1 aligns across 7 bases. Germline CDR1 DFQATT, CDR2 SNEGSKA (reference sequence). V dropped 7 bases and J dropped 8; count of bases not matched to a gene: 7. The CDR3 totals 11 residues. CDR3 amino acids: CSVRGYREAFF. The CDR3 bases are TGCAGTGTCAGGGGGTACAGGGAAGCTTTCTTT.

The rearrangement uses TRBV20-1 and TRBJ2-3; possible D gene TRBD1, 5 bases. V was cut by 0 bases and J by 11 bases, with 15 bases left in between. Per the germline V gene, CDR1 is DFQATT and CDR2 is SNEGSKA (reference sequence). The CDR3 has 13 amino acids. The CDR3 loop is CSARDIQGRVQYF. The CDR3, as DNA: TGCAGTGCTAGAGATATCCAGGGCCGTGTGCAGTATTTT.

This chain uses TRBV29-1 with TRBJ1-3; the match to TRBD1 covers 7 bases. After removal of 0 bases from V and 2 bases from J, the junction contained 7 bases not matched to a gene. This CDR3 comprises 16 residues. Per germline, CDR1 SQVTM and CDR2 ANQGSEA. CDR3: CSVEDLQGPTGNTIYF. For the CDR3, the DNA is TGCAGCGTTGAAGATCTACAGGGGCCTACTGGAAACACCATATATTTT.

This chain links TRBV11-2 with TRBJ1-1; D might be TRBD1 (5 bases). The CDR3 totals 14 residues. Trimming stripped 3 bases from V and 5 bases from J, with 13 bases between. Germline CDR1 SGHAT, CDR2 FQNNGV. The CDR3 is CASSFRGARTEAFF. The CDR3 coding sequence is TGTGCCAGCAGCTTTCGGGGCGCGAGGACTGAAGCTTTCTTT. Looking up the rest from reference TRBV11-2 and TRBJ1-1 gives the full variable domain: EAGVAQSPRYKIIEKRQSVAFWCNPISGHATLYWYQQILGQGPKLLIQFQNNGVVDDSQLPKDRFSAERLKGVDSTLKIQPAKLEDSAVYLCASSFRGARTEAFFGQGTRLTVV.

The gene calls are TRBV3-1 and TRBJ2-3; D may be TRBD2 (6 bases). Trimming pared 1 base from V and 5 bases from J, leaving 16 bases between. CDR3 length equals 16 residues. Per germline, CDR1 LGHDT and CDR2 YNNKEL (reference sequence). The CDR3 sequence is CASSQVEGVQEDTQYF. The DNA for the CDR3 is TGTGCCAGCAGCCAAGTGGAGGGAGTCCAAGAAGATACGCAGTATTTT.

The table lists this clonotype with many counts. The V call is TRBV6-1, the J call TRBJ2-3; 14 bases line up with TRBD2. Germline trimming cut 8 bases from V and 3 bases from J; bases unmatched to any gene: 7. The germline gives CDR1 MNHNS, CDR2 SASEGT. The CDR3 is made up of 16 amino acids. The CDR3 protein is CASGGLAGVMTDTQYF. The CDR3 DNA follows: TGTGCCAGCGGGGGACTAGCGGGAGTCATGACAGATACGCAGTATTTT.

This clonotype showed up many times. The genes are TRBV29-1 and TRBJ2-4, with D perhaps given as TRBD1 or TRBD2 (5 bases each). Germline-derived CDR1 and CDR2 are SQVTM and ANQGSEA. CDR3 size: 18 residues. Trimming removed 3 bases at V and 0 bases at J, with 21 bases between. The CDR3 nucleotides are TGCAGCGTTGAGAGTCGGGACCGCCATAGGTTAGCCAAAAACATTCAGTACTTC. Translation: CSVESRDRHRLAKNIQYF. The full variable domain, its missing parts supplied by reference TRBV29-1 and TRBJ2-4, is SAVISQKPSRDICQRGTSLTIQCQVDSQVTMMFWYRQQPGQSLTLIATANQGSEATYESGFVIDKFPISRPNLTFSTLTVSNMSPEDSSIYLCSVESRDRHRLAKNIQYFGAGTRLSVL.

The chain employs TRBV7-2 and TRBJ2-4, with 8 positions matching TRBD1. Germline-derived CDR1 and CDR2 are SGHTA and FQGNSA. This CDR3 comprises 14 residues. V dropped 3 bases and J dropped 7; count of bases not matched to a gene: 5. CDR3 region: CASSFGRQGNIQYF. CDR3 coding DNA: TGTGCCAGCAGCTTTGGGCGACAGGGGAACATTCAGTACTTC.

This clonotype was seen a few times. This chain connects TRBV6-6 to TRBJ1-4; possible D gene TRBD1, 5 bases. Germline CDR1 MNHNY, CDR2 SVGAGI (reference sequence). CDR3 size: 16 residues. V shed 3 bases and J shed 4 bases, with 15 bases lying between them. The CDR3: CASSYPTGQLNEKLFF. CDR3 sequence (DNA): TGTGCCAGCAGTTATCCCACGGGGCAGCTTAATGAAAAACTGTTTTTT.

This clonotype turned up a few times. The chain uses TRBV4-1 and TRBJ2-1, with D perhaps TRBD1 (5 bases). This CDR3 comprises 13 residues. Germline V gene lookup returns CDR1 MGHRA and CDR2 YSYEKL. The germline V and J ends were trimmed by 1 base and 4 bases, with 5 bases remaining between them. The CDR3 here is CASSQGQYNEQFF. For the CDR3, the DNA is TGCGCCAGCAGCCAAGGACAGTACAATGAGCAGTTCTTC.

This clonotype turned up a few times. The J gene is TRBJ1-6, the V gene TRBV18, with TRBD1 identical over 8 bases. The germline V gene has CDR1 KGHSH and CDR2 LQKENI. The CDR3 covers 17 residues. J was trimmed by 5 bases and V by 1 base; bases with no gene match: 7. The CDR3 spells CASSPLGQGADNSPLHF. CDR3 sequence (DNA): TGTGCCAGCTCACCACTCGGGCAGGGGGCTGATAATTCACCCCTCCACTTT.

There are a few counts of this clonotype. The gene calls are TRBV7-9 and TRBJ2-3; D call uncertain. Per the germline V gene, CDR1 is SEHNR and CDR2 is FQNEAQ (reference sequence). The V end was cut by 8 bases, the J end by 2 bases, with 8 bases between. This CDR3 is 12 amino acids long. The CDR3 DNA reads as TGTGCCAGCCTCATCACCACAGATACGCAGTATTTT. This gives the protein CASLITTDTQYF.

This clonotype was detected only a few times. The chain has TRBV20-1 and TRBJ2-7; no reliable D call. V gave up 0 bases and J gave up 2 bases, with 14 bases separating them. There are 15 residues in the CDR3. Germline V gene data show CDR1 as DFQATT and CDR2 as SNEGSKA (reference sequence). CDR3 nucleotide sequence: TGCAGTGCTAGAGATAACAGAGGAATCCCCTACGAGCAGTACTTC. Encoded protein: CSARDNRGIPYEQYF.

The rearrangement links TRBV20-1 to TRBJ1-1; D is unresolved. Between the trimmed V and J ends, which lost 3 bases and 8 bases, there was a span of 10 bases. Germline-derived CDR1 and CDR2 are DFQATT and SNEGSKA (reference sequence). This CDR3 region has 11 residues. The CDR3 loop is CSASHGEEAFF. DNA of the CDR3: TGCAGTGCTAGTCACGGGGAGGAAGCTTTCTTT.

This clonotype has only a few counts. V gene TRBV7-8 combines with J gene TRBJ2-1, with TRBD1 matching over 7 bases. V dropped 6 bases and J dropped 7; count of bases not matched to a gene: 15. From germline, CDR1 is SGHVS and CDR2 FQNEAQ. The CDR3 runs to 16 residues. CDR3 sequence: CASRPRGFRTDNEQFF. The CDR3 region has the DNA TGTGCCAGCAGACCCAGGGGGTTCCGAACGGATAATGAGCAGTTCTTC.

This clonotype was picked up many times. The rearrangement uses TRBV4-2 and TRBJ2-2, with TRBD1 matching 7 bases. Germline lookup yields CDR1 LGHNA and CDR2 YNFKEQ. The CDR3 extends over 16 amino acids. The V segment lost 0 bases and the J segment 4 bases; nucleotides outside the gene matches: 5. The CDR3 DNA reads as TGTGCCAGCAGCCAAGATCCGACAGGGTTCACCGGGGAGCTGTTTTTT. It codes for CASSQDPTGFTGELFF.

The table lists this clonotype with a few counts. The rearrangement joins TRBV4-3 to TRBJ2-7, with D perhaps TRBD2 (5 bases). The V gene lost 1 base and the J gene lost 3 bases, with 10 bases spanning the gap. The CDR3 length is 14 residues. Germline assignment: CDR1 LGHNA and CDR2 YSLEER. In DNA, the CDR3 is TGCGCCAGCAGCCAAGCGATAGGAGGCTACGAGCAGTACTTC. As protein: CASSQAIGGYEQYF.

This rearrangement joins TRBV20-1 to TRBJ1-1; D remains unclear. V shed 1 base and J shed 3 bases, with 6 bases lying between them. Per germline, CDR1 DFQATT and CDR2 SNEGSKA (reference sequence). CDR3 size: 12 residues. CDR3 bases: TGCAGTGCTAGAGGGGAGGACACTGAAGCTTTCTTT. Translated, it gives CSARGEDTEAFF.

This clonotype showed up just a few times. The rearrangement uses TRBV14 and TRBJ1-4; 7 nucleotides match TRBD1. The CDR3 covers 16 residues. V gave up 1 base and J gave up 8 bases; unmatched junction bases: 10. CDR1 and CDR2 from the germline V gene are SGHDN and FVKESK. The CDR3 loop is CASSQALGTVVEKLFF. CDR3 nucleotide sequence: TGTGCCAGCAGCCAAGCCTTGGGGACAGTTGTGGAAAAACTGTTTTTT.